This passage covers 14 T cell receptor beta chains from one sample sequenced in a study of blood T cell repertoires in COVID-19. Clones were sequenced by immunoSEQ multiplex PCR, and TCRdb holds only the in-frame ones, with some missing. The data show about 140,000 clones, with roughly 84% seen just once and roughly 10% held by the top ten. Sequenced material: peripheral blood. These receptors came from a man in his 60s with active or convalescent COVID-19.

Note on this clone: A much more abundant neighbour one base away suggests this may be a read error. DNA of the CDR3: TGTGCCAGCAGTTTTGGAGGGGGGGGTCAGCCCCAGCATTTT. It encodes CASSFGGGGQPQHF. V and J are TRBV28 and TRBJ1-5; perhaps TRBD1 as D (6 bases). The CDR3 extends over 14 amino acids. V dropped 3 bases and J dropped 6 bases, with 12 bases sitting between them. Per germline, CDR1 MDHEN and CDR2 SYDVKM.

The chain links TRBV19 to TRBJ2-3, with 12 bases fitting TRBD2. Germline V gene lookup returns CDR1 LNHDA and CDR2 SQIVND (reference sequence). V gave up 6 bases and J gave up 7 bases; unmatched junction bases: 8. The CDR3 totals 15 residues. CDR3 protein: CASRTSGGSSYTQYF. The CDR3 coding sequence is TGTGCCAGTAGAACTAGCGGGGGGTCATCTTATACGCAGTATTTT. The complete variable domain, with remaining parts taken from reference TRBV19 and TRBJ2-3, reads DGGITQSPKYLFRKEGQNVTLSCEQNLNHDAMYWYRQDPGQGLRLIYYSQIVNDFQKGDIAEGYSVSREKKESFPLTVTSAQKNPTAFYLCASRTSGGSSYTQYFGPGTRLTVL.

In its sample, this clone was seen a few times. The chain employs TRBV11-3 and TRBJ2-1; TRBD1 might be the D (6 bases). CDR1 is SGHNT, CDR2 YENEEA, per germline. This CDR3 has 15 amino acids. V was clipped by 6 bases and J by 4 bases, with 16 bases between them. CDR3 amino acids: CASRPSGVGYNEQFF. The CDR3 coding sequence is TGTGCCAGCAGACCTTCAGGGGTGGGGTACAATGAGCAGTTCTTC.

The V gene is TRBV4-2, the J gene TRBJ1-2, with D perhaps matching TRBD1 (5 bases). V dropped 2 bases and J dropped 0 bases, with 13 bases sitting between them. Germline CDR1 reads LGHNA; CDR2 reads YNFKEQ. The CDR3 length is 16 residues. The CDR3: CASSQRQGHSNYGYTF. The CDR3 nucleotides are TGTGCCAGCAGCCAACGGCAGGGCCATTCTAACTATGGCTACACCTTC.

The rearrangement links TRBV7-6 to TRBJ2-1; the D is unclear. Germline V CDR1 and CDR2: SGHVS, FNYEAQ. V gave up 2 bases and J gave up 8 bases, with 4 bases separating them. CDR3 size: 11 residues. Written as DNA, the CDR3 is TGTGCCAGCAGCTTAACAGATGAGCAGTTCTTC. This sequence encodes CASSLTDEQFF.

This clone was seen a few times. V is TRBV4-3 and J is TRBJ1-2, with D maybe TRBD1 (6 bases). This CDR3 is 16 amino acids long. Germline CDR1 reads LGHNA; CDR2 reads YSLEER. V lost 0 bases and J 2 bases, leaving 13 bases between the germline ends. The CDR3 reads CASSQDGGQANYGYTF. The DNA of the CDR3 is TGCGCCAGCAGCCAAGATGGGGGCCAGGCGAACTATGGCTACACCTTC.

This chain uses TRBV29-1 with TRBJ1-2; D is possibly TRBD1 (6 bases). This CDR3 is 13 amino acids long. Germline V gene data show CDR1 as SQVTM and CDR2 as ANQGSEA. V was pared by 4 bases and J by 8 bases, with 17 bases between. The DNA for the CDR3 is TGCAGCGTTGCGGCGGGGGGCTGGGGCGGCTACACCTTC. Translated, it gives CSVAAGGWGGYTF. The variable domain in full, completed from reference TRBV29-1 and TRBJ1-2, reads SAVISQKPSRDICQRGTSLTIQCQVDSQVTMMFWYRQQPGQSLTLIATANQGSEATYESGFVIDKFPISRPNLTFSTLTVSNMSPEDSSIYLCSVAAGGWGGYTFGSGTRLTVV.

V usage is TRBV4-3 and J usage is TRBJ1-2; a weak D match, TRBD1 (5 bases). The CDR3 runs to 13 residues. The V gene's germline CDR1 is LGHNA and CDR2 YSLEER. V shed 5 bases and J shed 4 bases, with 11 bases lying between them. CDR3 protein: CASSSQGGYGYTF. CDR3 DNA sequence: TGCGCCAGCAGCTCGCAGGGAGGCTATGGCTACACCTTC.

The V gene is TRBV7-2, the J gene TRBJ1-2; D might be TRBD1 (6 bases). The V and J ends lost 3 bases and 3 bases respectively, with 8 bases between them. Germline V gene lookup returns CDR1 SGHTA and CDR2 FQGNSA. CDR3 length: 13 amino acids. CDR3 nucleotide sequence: TGTGCCAGCAGCTTTCAGGGGTACTATGGCTACACCTTC. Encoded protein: CASSFQGYYGYTF.

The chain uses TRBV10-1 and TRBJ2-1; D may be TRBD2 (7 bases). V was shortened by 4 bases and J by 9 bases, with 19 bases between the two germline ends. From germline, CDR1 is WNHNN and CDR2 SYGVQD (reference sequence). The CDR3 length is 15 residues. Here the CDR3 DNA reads TGCGCCAGCAGTGCCTCGGGGGGCCTCATAGGTGAGCAGTTCTTC. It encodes CASSASGGLIGEQFF.

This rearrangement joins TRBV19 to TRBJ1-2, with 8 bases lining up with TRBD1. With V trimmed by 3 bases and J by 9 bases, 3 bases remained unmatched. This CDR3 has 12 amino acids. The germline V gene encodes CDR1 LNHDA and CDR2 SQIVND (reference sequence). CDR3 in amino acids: CASSMDRESYTF. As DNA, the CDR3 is TGTGCCAGTAGTATGGACAGGGAAAGCTACACCTTC.

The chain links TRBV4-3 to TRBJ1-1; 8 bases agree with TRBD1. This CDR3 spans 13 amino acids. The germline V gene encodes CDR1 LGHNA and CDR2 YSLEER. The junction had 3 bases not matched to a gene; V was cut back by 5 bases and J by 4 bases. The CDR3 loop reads CASSDGQGTEAFF. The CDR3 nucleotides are TGCGCCAGCAGCGATGGACAGGGCACTGAAGCTTTCTTT.

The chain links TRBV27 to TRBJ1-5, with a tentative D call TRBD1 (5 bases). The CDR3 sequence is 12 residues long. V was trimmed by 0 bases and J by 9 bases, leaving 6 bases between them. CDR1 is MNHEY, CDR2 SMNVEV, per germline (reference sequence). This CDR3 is CASSLSGGPQHF. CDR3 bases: TGTGCCAGCAGTTTATCGGGGGGGCCCCAGCATTTT.

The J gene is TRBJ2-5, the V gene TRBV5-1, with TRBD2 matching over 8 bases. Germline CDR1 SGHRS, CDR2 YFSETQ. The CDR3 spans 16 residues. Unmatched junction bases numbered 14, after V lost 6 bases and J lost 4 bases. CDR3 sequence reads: CASTPESGRGPETQYF. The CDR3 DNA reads TGCGCCAGCACCCCAGAAAGCGGGAGAGGCCCAGAGACCCAGTACTTC.